Presented here are 9 T cell receptor beta chains from one specimen sequenced in a study of blood T cell repertoires in COVID-19. The data were produced by immunoSEQ multiplex PCR, yet TCRdb's version contains in-frame clones alone and is incomplete. The sample contains about half a million clones, 70% to 90% of which appear only once. Sequencing was performed on peripheral blood. Receptor source: a human donor in a cohort sampled during active COVID-19.

This clone appeared a few times. The chain employs TRBV30 and TRBJ1-2, with a possible D match to TRBD1 (5 bases). Germline V gives CDR1 GTSNPN, CDR2 SVGIG (reference sequence). V was trimmed by 4 bases and J by 8 bases, leaving 14 bases between them. CDR3 length: 12 residues. The CDR3 DNA is TGTGCCTGGAACCCGGGGGAGGTAGGCTACACCTTC. Translation gives CAWNPGEVGYTF.

The V call is TRBV5-1, the J call TRBJ2-2, with 9 bases fitting TRBD1. The germline gives CDR1 SGHRS, CDR2 YFSETQ. After removal of 3 bases from V and 7 bases from J, the junction contained 7 bases not matched to a gene. This CDR3 is 15 amino acids long. CDR3 sequence reads: CASSWGQGIGGELFF. The CDR3 bases are TGCGCCAGCAGCTGGGGACAGGGCATCGGCGGGGAGCTGTTTTTT.

The chain employs TRBV23-1 and TRBJ1-5; a weak D match, TRBD1 (5 bases). TRBV23-1 is flagged as an ORF with uncertain function. Trimming removed 6 bases from V and 3 bases from J, with 12 bases in between. The CDR3 consists of 14 residues. DNA of the CDR3: TGCGCCAGCAGACACAGGTTCATCAATCAGCCCCAGCATTTT. It specifies CASRHRFINQPQHF.

The V and J genes are TRBV5-1 and TRBJ2-2; 7 positions match TRBD2. Trimming cost V 4 bases and J 2 bases; bases outside gene matches: 8. The CDR3 has 16 residues. CDR1 and CDR2 (germline): SGHRS, YFSETQ. CDR3 amino acids: CASSPWGRGNTGELFF. CDR3 nucleotide sequence: TGCGCCAGCAGCCCGTGGGGGAGGGGTAACACCGGGGAGCTGTTTTTT.

The V call is TRBV4-2, the J call TRBJ2-7, with 11 bases lining up with TRBD1. V was clipped by 1 base and J by 1 base; unmatched bases: 6. The CDR3 runs 17 residues. Germline V lookup: CDR1 LGHNA, CDR2 YNFKEQ. CDR3 protein: CASSQGPGQGGSYEQYF. The DNA of the CDR3 is TGTGCCAGCAGCCAAGGCCCGGGACAGGGGGGTTCCTACGAGCAGTACTTC.

The chain links TRBV10-3 to TRBJ2-3; 8 bases line up with TRBD2. The CDR3 covers 15 residues. Germline lookup yields CDR1 ENHRY and CDR2 SYGVKD. Germline trimming cut 1 base from V and 2 bases from J; bases unmatched to any gene: 2. CDR3 in amino acids: CAISELLADTDTQYF. The CDR3 DNA is TGTGCCATCAGTGAGTTACTAGCGGACACAGATACGCAGTATTTT.

The rearrangement uses TRBV28 and TRBJ1-5, with D maybe TRBD1 (6 bases). The CDR3 length is 15 residues. V was pared by 7 bases and J by 6 bases, with 19 bases between. Germline CDR1 is MDHEN and CDR2 is SYDVKM. CDR3 amino acids: CASTARGGLGQPQHF. CDR3 DNA sequence: TGTGCCAGCACCGCTCGGGGGGGGCTGGGTCAGCCCCAGCATTTT.

This sequence joins TRBV5-6 and TRBJ2-3; no clear D gene. The V gene's germline CDR1 is SGHDT and CDR2 YYEEEE. This CDR3 has 15 residues. The germline V and J ends were trimmed by 2 bases and 3 bases, with 13 bases remaining between them. DNA of the CDR3: TGTGCCAGCAGCTTAGGCCAGTGGGCGACAGATACGCAGTATTTT. Encoded protein: CASSLGQWATDTQYF. The full variable domain, its missing parts supplied by reference TRBV5-6 and TRBJ2-3, is DAGVTQSPTHLIKTRGQQVTLRCSPKSGHDTVSWYQQALGQGPQFIFQYYEEEERQRGNFPDRFSGHQFPNYSSELNVNALLLGDSALYLCASSLGQWATDTQYFGPGTRLTVL.

V is TRBV2 and J is TRBJ2-3; D may be TRBD1 (5 bases). V gave up 11 bases and J gave up 6 bases, with 9 bases separating them. This CDR3 has 10 amino acids. The germline V gene encodes CDR1 SNHLY and CDR2 FYNNEI. In nucleotides, the CDR3 is TGTGCCCTAGGGGATGATACGCAGTATTTT. This gives the protein CALGDDTQYF.